Sample share makes the clone carrying this T cell receptor delta chain medium-sized (0.01 to 0.1%). The CDR3 consists of 18 residues. The ends lost 0 bases at V and 1 base at J; junction bases unmatched: 13. Germline V gives CDR1 GEAIGNYY, CDR2 EKD. The sample originates from a study of gamma-delta T cells after stem cell transplantation. TCRdb re-analyzed the RT-PCR reads via CATT. The table includes over 3,000 delta-chain clones, about 2% detected once. Sample: gamma-delta T cells. The gene calls are TRDV2 and TRDJ1; TRDD3 matches 7 bases. This TCR was sampled from a human donor. It is not recorded whose cells these are; they may come from a transplant donor. CDR3 DNA: TGTGCCTGTGACACCGTGGGAACTGGGGTACACCCCACCGATAAACTCATCTTT. Translated, it gives CACDTVGTGVHPTDKLIF.